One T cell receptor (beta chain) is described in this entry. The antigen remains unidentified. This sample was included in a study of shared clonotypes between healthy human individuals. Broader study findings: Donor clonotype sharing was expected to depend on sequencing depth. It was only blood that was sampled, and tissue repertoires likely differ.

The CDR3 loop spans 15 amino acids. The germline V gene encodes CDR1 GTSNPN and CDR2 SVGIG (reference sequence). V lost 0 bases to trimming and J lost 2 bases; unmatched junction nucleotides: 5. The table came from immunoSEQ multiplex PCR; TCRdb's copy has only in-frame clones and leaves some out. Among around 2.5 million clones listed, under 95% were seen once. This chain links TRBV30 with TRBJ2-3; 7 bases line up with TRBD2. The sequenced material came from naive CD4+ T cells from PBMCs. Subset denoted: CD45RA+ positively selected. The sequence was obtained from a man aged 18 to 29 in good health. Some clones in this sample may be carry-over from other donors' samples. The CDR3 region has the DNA TGTGCCTGGAGTGTACAACTAGCGTACACAGATACGCAGTATTTT. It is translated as CAWSVQLAYTDTQYF.